These 23 T cell receptor beta chains came from one sample sequenced in a study of T-cell memory formation after mild COVID-19. TCRdb called the 5' RACE reads again in MiXCR, with one record for every CDR3 protein. The sample has about 180,000 distinct CDR3 sequences; under 20% are singletons. Sequenced: PBMCs or a T cell subset sorted from them (not recorded which). These receptors were obtained from a man between 18 and 35 years old who had mild COVID-19 (a few samples of this study predate the infection). Cell type and time point are not known.

A few counts support this clonotype. This rearrangement joins TRBV6-5 to TRBJ1-5; D call uncertain. The germline gives CDR1 MNHEY, CDR2 SVGAGI. V was clipped by 2 bases and J by 6 bases, with 8 bases between them. This CDR3 comprises 13 residues. In DNA, the CDR3 is TGTGCCAGCAGTTACAGGGAGAGTCAGCCCCAGCATTTT. Protein sequence: CASSYRESQPQHF.

This clonotype occurred many times. This chain uses TRBV4-1 with TRBJ2-3, with D unresolved. The CDR3 is 12 amino acids. V was cut by 4 bases and J by 7 bases, with 9 bases left in between. Germline lookup yields CDR1 MGHRA and CDR2 YSYEKL. The CDR3 DNA is TGCGCCAGCAGCCCCGGCCTGAATACGCAGTATTTT. Protein: CASSPGLNTQYF.

V and J are TRBV2 and TRBJ1-2, with D unclear. CDR3 length equals 13 residues. V shed 7 bases and J shed 6 bases, with 15 bases lying between them. From germline, CDR1 is SNHLY and CDR2 FYNNEI. CDR3 bases: TGTGCCAGCACCGACGTGGGCAATGATGGCTACACCTTC. This sequence encodes CASTDVGNDGYTF. The variable domain in full, completed from reference TRBV2 and TRBJ1-2, reads EPEVTQTPSHQVTQMGQEVILRCVPISNHLYFYWYRQILGQKVEFLVSFYNNEISEKSEIFDDQFSVERPDGSNFTLKIRSTKLEDSAMYFCASTDVGNDGYTFGSGTRLTVV.

This clonotype was recorded a few times. This chain joins TRBV7-2 and TRBJ2-6; possible D gene TRBD1, 5 bases. The germline CDR1 and CDR2 sequences are SGHTA and FQGNSA. Trimming pared 1 base from V and 4 bases from J, leaving 5 bases between. The CDR3 runs 14 residues. The DNA for the CDR3 is TGTGCCAGCAGCTTAGACAGGGGGGCCAACGTCCTGACTTTC. The encoded protein is CASSLDRGANVLTF. Combining the CDR3 with reference TRBV7-2 and TRBJ2-6 gives the whole variable domain GAGVSQSPSNKVTEKGKDVELRCDPISGHTALYWYRQSLGQGLEFLIYFQGNSAPDKSGLPSDRFSAERTGGSVSTLTIQRTQQEDSAVYLCASSLDRGANVLTFGAGSRLTVL.

This clonotype was recorded a few times. The chain uses TRBV19 and TRBJ1-6; 7 positions match TRBD1. Germline V lookup: CDR1 LNHDA, CDR2 SQIVND (reference sequence). J gave up 10 bases and V 3 bases, and 12 bases lay outside the gene matches. This CDR3 spans 16 amino acids. CDR3 nucleotide sequence: TGTGCCAGTAGTATGGGAAGACAGGGTCTCGGATCACCCCTCCACTTT. This sequence encodes CASSMGRQGLGSPLHF.

This clonotype has a count of ten or more. The rearrangement joins TRBV5-1 to TRBJ2-3; TRBD1 matches at 10 bases. Germline V CDR1 and CDR2: SGHRS, YFSETQ. The V gene end was trimmed by 4 bases and the J gene end by 5 bases; junction bases not matched to a gene: 4. This CDR3 region has 14 residues. The CDR3 region is CASSPDRGKDTQYF. CDR3 coding DNA: TGCGCCAGCAGCCCGGACAGGGGGAAAGATACGCAGTATTTT.

This clonotype was seen more than once but under ten times. The V and J genes are TRBV6-1 and TRBJ1-1; a possible D gene is TRBD1 (6 bases). CDR1 is MNHNS, CDR2 SASEGT, per germline. Trimming left V 3 bases short and J 10 bases short, with 12 bases between. The length of the CDR3 is 12 residues. The CDR3, as DNA: TGTGCCAGCAGTGATTGGGGGCGCGGAGCTTTCTTT. It translates to CASSDWGRGAFF.

This chain uses TRBV5-5 with TRBJ1-1; 9 positions match TRBD1. J lost 5 bases, V lost 5 bases, and 4 bases had no gene match. This CDR3 spans 13 amino acids. CDR1 and CDR2 (germline): SGHKS, YYEKEE (reference sequence). Written as DNA, the CDR3 is TGTGCCAGCAGACAGGACAGGGGAACTGAAGCTTTCTTT. This gives the protein CASRQDRGTEAFF.

The rearrangement links TRBV5-8 to TRBJ2-6, with D possibly TRBD1 on 6 matching bases. Germline lookup yields CDR1 SGHTS and CDR2 YDEGEE. This CDR3 spans 15 amino acids. V lost 7 bases to trimming and J lost 0 bases, with 11 bases between them. The CDR3, as DNA: TGTGCCAGCCGAGGGGGTCCCTCTGGGGCCAACGTCCTGACTTTC. Protein product: CASRGGPSGANVLTF.

V is TRBV7-8 and J is TRBJ1-5; TRBD1 matches at 10 bases. From germline, CDR1 is SGHVS and CDR2 FQNEAQ. This CDR3 has 16 residues. V trimming: 5 bases; J trimming: 6 bases; junction bases outside the gene matches: 10. CDR3 region: CASSPFRDRGGQPQHF. CDR3 sequence (DNA): TGTGCCAGCAGCCCTTTCCGGGACAGGGGCGGTCAGCCCCAGCATTTT.

J is TRBJ1-5 and V is TRBV5-1; weak D call: TRBD1 (5 bases). Per the germline V gene, CDR1 is SGHRS and CDR2 is YFSETQ. This CDR3 is 13 amino acids long. V was shortened by 4 bases and J by 6 bases, with 11 bases between the two germline ends. The CDR3 reads CASSRDVSQPQHF. The CDR3 nucleotides read TGCGCCAGCAGCCGGGACGTCAGTCAGCCCCAGCATTTT.

The genes are TRBV21-1 and TRBJ2-5; the D call in the table, TRBD1, was not verified against the DNA. TRBV21-1 is tagged as a pseudogene. The CDR3 is 17 residues long. CDR3 in DNA: TGTGCCAGCAGCGTCCCCCAGCAGGGGGCGGAACAAGAGACCCAGTACTTC. Translated: CASSVPQQGAEQETQYF.

There are many counts of this clonotype. The chain uses TRBV6-2 or TRBV6-3 and TRBJ2-5; 8 bases are shared with TRBD1. The CDR3 sequence is 12 residues long. CDR1 and CDR2 from the germline V gene are MNHEY and SVGEGT. Germline trimming cut 6 bases from V and 4 bases from J; bases unmatched to any gene: 1. The CDR3 sequence: CASSGTGETQYF. CDR3 DNA: TGTGCCAGCAGCGGGACAGGAGAGACCCAGTACTTC.

The chain employs TRBV4-1 and TRBJ2-7, with 10 bases identical to TRBD2. The CDR3 runs 17 residues. The ends lost 0 bases at V and 0 bases at J; junction bases unmatched: 5. Germline CDR1 and CDR2: MGHRA and YSYEKL. The CDR3: CASSQDRTSGYSYEQYF. The CDR3 DNA sequence: TGCGCCAGCAGCCAAGACAGGACTAGCGGTTACTCCTACGAGCAGTACTTC.

The J gene is TRBJ2-5, the V gene TRBV7-2; D not certain. V was shortened by 4 bases and J by 7 bases, with 7 bases between the two germline ends. The germline V gene encodes CDR1 SGHTA and CDR2 FQGNSA. This CDR3 has 11 residues. The CDR3 region is CASSSHGTQYF. Written as DNA, the CDR3 is TGTGCCAGCAGCTCCCATGGGACCCAGTACTTC.

This clonotype was counted only a few times. The J gene is TRBJ2-1, the V gene TRBV4-3, with D tentatively TRBD1 (5 bases). Germline assignment: CDR1 LGHNA and CDR2 YSLEER. Trimming took off 1 base at V and 12 bases at J, with 22 bases between the two ends. This CDR3 has 16 amino acids. The CDR3: CASSQGGRAYPGAQFF. CDR3 nucleotides: TGCGCCAGCAGCCAAGGAGGCAGGGCCTACCCAGGAGCGCAGTTCTTC.

This clonotype was seen more than once but under ten times. The rearrangement links TRBV7-2 to TRBJ1-2, with 7 bases aligning to TRBD1. The trim removed 5 bases at V and 4 bases at J, leaving 7 bases unmatched. Germline CDR1 and CDR2: SGHTA and FQGNSA. This CDR3 comprises 14 residues. For the CDR3, the DNA is TGTGCCAGCAGCGGAACCGGGACAGTCTATGGCTACACCTTC. Protein: CASSGTGTVYGYTF.

The chain combines TRBV9 with TRBJ2-5; TRBD2 might be the D (6 bases). This CDR3 is 14 amino acids long. Trimming took off 4 bases at V and 3 bases at J, with 13 bases between the two ends. Germline V gene sequence: CDR1 SGDLS, CDR2 YYNGEE. CDR3 DNA: TGTGCCAGCAGCATCTACGGCGGGAAAGAGACCCAGTACTTC. This encodes CASSIYGGKETQYF.

The CDR3 here is CASSSRVSNTEAFF. The CDR3 nucleotides read TGTGCCAGCAGCTCCCGGGTCTCGAACACTGAAGCTTTCTTT. The V gene is TRBV4-2, the J gene TRBJ1-1; no clear D. Trimming took 5 bases from V and 1 from J, leaving 11 bases between them. The CDR3 has 14 amino acids. Germline lookup yields CDR1 LGHNA and CDR2 YNFKEQ.

This clonotype was counted ten times or more. This chain uses TRBV7-6 with TRBJ2-5, with unresolved D. Germline CDR1 and CDR2: SGHVS and FNYEAQ. This CDR3 has 13 amino acids. The germline V and J ends were trimmed by 2 bases and 5 bases, with 9 bases remaining between them. The CDR3 protein is CASSLRDVETQYF. CDR3 bases: TGTGCCAGCAGCTTAAGGGATGTCGAGACCCAGTACTTC.

In this sample, this clonotype turned up a few times. One junction end does not reproduce the germline sequence, and a read error may be involved. The chain combines TRBV12-3 or TRBV12-4 with TRBJ1-2; 7 bases match TRBD1. The length of the CDR3 is 14 residues. CDR3 nucleotide sequence: TGTGCCAGCAGTCCGGGTGACAGGGAATATGCCTACACCTTC. Its protein is CASSPGDREYAYTF.

The chain employs TRBV6-6 and TRBJ1-2; tentative D call: TRBD1 (6 bases). Germline V gene sequence: CDR1 MNHNY, CDR2 SVGAGI (reference sequence). Deletions cut 6 bases from V and 4 bases from J, with 12 bases between. The CDR3 extends over 13 amino acids. CDR3 residues: CASSGDRFYGYTF. CDR3 bases: TGTGCCAGCAGCGGAGACAGGTTCTATGGCTACACCTTC.

The CDR3 here is CASSELGRSYEQYV. In DNA, the CDR3 is TGTGCCAGCAGTGAATTGGGGAGATCCTACGAGCAGTACGTC. The chain uses TRBV6-1 and TRBJ2-7; the D gene is possibly TRBD2 (5 bases). With 2 bases removed from V and 1 base from J, the gap between germline ends came to 9 bases. The CDR3 runs to 14 residues. Germline V CDR1 and CDR2: MNHNS, SASEGT.